The next 32 T cell receptor beta chains were all read from a single sample in a study of blood T cell repertoires in COVID-19. Method: immunoSEQ multiplex PCR; TCRdb's copy keeps in-frame clones and lacks some. This table holds 45,000 or so clones, around 85% found once. The material sequenced was peripheral blood. The source of these receptors is a human donor in a cohort sampled during active COVID-19.

V and J are TRBV7-2 and TRBJ1-1; 7 bases match TRBD1. This CDR3 comprises 15 residues. Germline CDR1 SGHTA, CDR2 FQGNSA. V shed 5 bases, J shed 1 base, and the junction held 7 bases outside the gene matches. The CDR3 DNA sequence: TGTGCCAGCAGCCCACAGGGGTCAGGGAACACTGAAGCTTTCTTT. Translating it yields CASSPQGSGNTEAFF.

Regarding this clone: The junction differs from germline at one of its ends, possibly a read error. The V and J genes are TRBV7-7 and TRBJ2-7; 9 nucleotides line up with TRBD1. This CDR3 contains 16 residues. Germline CDR1 is SSHAT and CDR2 is FNYEAQ (reference sequence). Here the CDR3 reads CASSYQIPTGGYEQYF. The CDR3, as DNA: TGTGCTAGCAGCTACCAAATACCGACAGGGGGCTACGAGCAGTACTTC.

The sample holds one count of this clone. The DNA of the CDR3 is TGTGCCAGCAGCCAAGAGAGGGGGGAGACCCAGTACTTC. Translated: CASSQERGETQYF. The chain links TRBV4-2 to TRBJ2-5, with D possibly being TRBD1 (6 bases). V lost 0 bases, J lost 5 bases, and 7 bases lay in between. The CDR3 totals 13 residues. The germline V gene encodes CDR1 LGHNA and CDR2 YNFKEQ.

This clone came up once. The rearrangement uses TRBV20-1 and TRBJ2-1; 9 bases line up with TRBD1. Germline assignment: CDR1 DFQATT and CDR2 SNEGSKA (reference sequence). The CDR3 covers 10 residues. Trimming at V came to 5 bases and at J to 16 bases, leaving 6 bases not matched to a gene. As DNA, the CDR3 is TGCAGTGCTGCGGGACAGGGCTATTTCTTC. Amino acids: CSAAGQGYFF.

This clone was picked up one time. V gene TRBV2 combines with J gene TRBJ1-4; 10 bases fit TRBD1. The germline CDR1 and CDR2 sequences are SNHLY and FYNNEI. This CDR3 has 14 amino acids. V lost 6 bases, J lost 8 bases, and 6 bases stayed unmatched. The CDR3 sequence: CASRRTGGGEKLFF. As DNA, the CDR3 is TGTGCCAGCAGACGGACAGGGGGTGGCGAAAAACTGTTTTTT.

This chain joins TRBV11-3 and TRBJ2-1; TRBD2 might be the D (5 bases). V was clipped by 2 bases and J by 11 bases, with 16 bases between them. Germline V lookup: CDR1 SGHNT, CDR2 YENEEA. The CDR3 consists of 14 residues. CDR3 sequence reads: CASSLLEGIGKQFF. CDR3 sequence (DNA): TGTGCCAGCAGCTTACTTGAGGGAATAGGGAAGCAGTTCTTC.

The chain links TRBV4-1 to TRBJ1-1; 8 bases map to TRBD1. The germline gives CDR1 MGHRA, CDR2 YSYEKL. V shed 0 bases, J shed 4 bases, and the junction held 4 bases outside the gene matches. CDR3 length: 15 amino acids. Here the CDR3 reads CASSQDSDRATEAFF. The CDR3 bases are TGCGCCAGCAGCCAAGACTCGGACAGGGCCACTGAAGCTTTCTTT.

This sequence joins TRBV12-3 or TRBV12-4 and TRBJ1-2; D is ambiguous. The CDR3 runs to 12 residues. Trimming cost V 5 bases and J 5 bases, with 9 bases left between them. The CDR3 reads CASSTRLYGYTF. The CDR3 DNA reads as TGTGCCAGCAGTACCCGCCTATATGGCTACACCTTC.

J is TRBJ2-7 and V is TRBV28; the match to TRBD2 covers 12 bases. The CDR3 totals 15 residues. V trimming: 5 bases; J trimming: 1 base; junction bases outside the gene matches: 3. Germline assignment: CDR1 MDHEN and CDR2 SYDVKM. The CDR3 DNA sequence: TGTGCCAGCAGTAAGACTAGCGGGAGTTCCTACGAGCAGTACTTC. The encoded protein is CASSKTSGSSYEQYF.

The V and J genes are TRBV28 and TRBJ2-1; TRBD2 matches 7 bases. This CDR3 spans 18 amino acids. Germline CDR1 and CDR2: MDHEN and SYDVKM. V shed 0 bases and J 6 bases; nucleotides not matched to a gene: 14. The CDR3 nucleotides read TGTGCCAGCAGTTTATGGGGGGTCGGGGGGTCCCAACTCAATGAGCAGTTCTTC. It translates to CASSLWGVGGSQLNEQFF.

The V and J genes are TRBV6-6 and TRBJ2-7; 9 nucleotides match TRBD2. This CDR3 has 16 residues. The V gene's germline CDR1 is MNHNY and CDR2 SVGAGI (reference sequence). The V and J ends lost 2 bases and 0 bases, in that order; junction bases with no gene match: 5. In DNA form, the CDR3 reads TGTGCCAGCAGTTACCAGACTAGCGGCCTCTCCTACGAGCAGTACTTC. The encoded protein is CASSYQTSGLSYEQYF.

This clone showed up just once. CDR3 sequence: CASSDRGQAEAFF. CDR3 in DNA: TGTGCCAGTAGCGACAGGGGGCAGGCTGAAGCTTTCTTT. The chain employs TRBV19 and TRBJ1-1; 10 nucleotides match TRBD1. The CDR3 is 13 residues long. The J segment lost 6 bases and the V segment lost 6 bases, leaving 4 bases of the junction unmatched. Germline values: CDR1 LNHDA, CDR2 SQIVND (reference sequence).

The rearrangement uses TRBV7-9 and TRBJ2-1; D is possibly TRBD2 (6 bases). The CDR3 is made up of 17 amino acids. V lost 5 bases, J lost 3 bases, and 20 bases lay in between. Germline V gene lookup returns CDR1 SEHNR and CDR2 FQNEAQ (reference sequence). The DNA for the CDR3 is TGTGCCAGCAGCCCCGGGGTCGGGAGTGGTGGCTACAATGAGCAGTTCTTC. Its protein product is CASSPGVGSGGYNEQFF. The whole variable domain, remainder taken from reference TRBV7-9 and TRBJ2-1, is DTGVSQNPRHKITKRGQNVTFRCDPISEHNRLYWYRQTLGQGPEFLTYFQNEAQLEKSRLLSDRFSAERPKGSFSTLEIQRTEQGDSAMYLCASSPGVGSGGYNEQFFGPGTRLTVL.

This chain uses TRBV3-1 (or the pseudogene TRBV3-2) with TRBJ1-1, with D maybe TRBD1 (6 bases). V was clipped by 2 bases and J by 1 base, with 11 bases between them. The germline gives CDR1 LGHDT, CDR2 YNNKEL (reference sequence). The CDR3 extends over 15 amino acids. CDR3 nucleotides: TGTGCCAGCAGCCAAAGGGGGTCCTCGAACACTGAAGCTTTCTTT. Protein product: CASSQRGSSNTEAFF.

The chain uses TRBV7-2 and TRBJ2-1; 8 nucleotides agree with TRBD2. With V trimmed by 3 bases and J by 6 bases, 1 base remained unmatched. CDR3 size: 13 residues. Germline loops: CDR1 SGHTA, CDR2 FQGNSA. The CDR3 nucleotides read TGTGCCAGCAGCTTTACTAGCGGCAATGAGCAGTTCTTC. This translates into CASSFTSGNEQFF.

This clone occurred a few times. The chain joins TRBV7-9 to TRBJ2-1, with 11 bases that match TRBD2. Per germline, CDR1 SEHNR and CDR2 FQNEAQ (reference sequence). This CDR3 contains 15 residues. The ends lost 6 bases at V and 5 bases at J; junction bases unmatched: 6. The CDR3, as DNA: TGTGCCAGCAGGCCCCTAGCGGGGGGACACAATGAGCAGTTCTTC. It is translated as CASRPLAGGHNEQFF. Variable domain in full (rest from reference TRBV7-9 and TRBJ2-1): DTGVSQNPRHKITKRGQNVTFRCDPISEHNRLYWYRQTLGQGPEFLTYFQNEAQLEKSRLLSDRFSAERPKGSFSTLEIQRTEQGDSAMYLCASRPLAGGHNEQFFGPGTRLTVL.

V gene TRBV13 combines with J gene TRBJ1-6; D perhaps matches TRBD1 (6 bases). Deletions cut 5 bases from V and 6 bases from J, with 8 bases between. Germline assignment: CDR1 PRHDT and CDR2 FYEKMQ (reference sequence). This CDR3 contains 13 residues. CDR3 protein: CASSVRGNSPLHF. The CDR3 nucleotides are TGTGCCAGCAGCGTCAGGGGTAATTCACCCCTCCACTTT.

J is TRBJ2-3 and V is TRBV29-1, with D possibly matching TRBD1 (5 bases). Germline lookup yields CDR1 SQVTM and CDR2 ANQGSEA. The CDR3 spans 12 residues. V lost 4 bases and J lost 6, with 11 bases in between. The CDR3 nucleotides read TGCAGCGTTGCGCAGGGTGGGGATACGCAGTATTTT. It encodes CSVAQGGDTQYF.

The chain employs TRBV7-2 and TRBJ2-1, with 7 bases lining up with TRBD2. The CDR3 is made up of 16 amino acids. With V trimmed by 0 bases and J by 6 bases, 8 bases remained unmatched. Germline-derived CDR1 and CDR2 are SGHTA and FQGNSA. The CDR3 sequence: CASSLAGGSYSNEQFF. CDR3 sequence (DNA): TGTGCCAGCAGCTTAGCGGGAGGGTCGTATAGCAATGAGCAGTTCTTC.

The chain has TRBV19 and TRBJ1-4; TRBD1 agrees at 7 bases. The V gene end was trimmed by 5 bases and the J gene end by 4 bases; junction bases not matched to a gene: 4. This CDR3 region has 14 residues. Germline V gene lookup returns CDR1 LNHDA and CDR2 SQIVND (reference sequence). DNA of the CDR3: TGTGCCAGTAGTGAGGGACAGAATAATGAAAAACTGTTTTTT. Protein sequence: CASSEGQNNEKLFF.

This CDR3 reads CASSQDPSGLGGYTF. The DNA of the CDR3 is TGCGCCAGCAGCCAAGACCCCAGCGGACTCGGGGGCTACACCTTC. This chain joins TRBV4-3 and TRBJ1-2; no reliable D call. V was cut by 0 bases and J by 8 bases, with 16 bases left in between. Germline CDR1 is LGHNA and CDR2 is YSLEER. The CDR3 totals 15 residues.

This chain connects TRBV6-5 to TRBJ1-1; D is ambiguous. The V end lost 7 bases, the J end lost 8 bases, and 17 bases lay between the germline ends. The CDR3 has 13 residues. Germline CDR1 MNHEY, CDR2 SVGAGI. Here the CDR3 reads CASTSSSSGEAFF. As DNA, the CDR3 is TGTGCCAGCACTTCCTCATCTTCAGGAGAAGCTTTCTTT.

This sequence joins TRBV7-9 and TRBJ2-7; 8 bases line up with TRBD2. After removal of 5 bases from V and 11 bases from J, the junction contained 17 bases not matched to a gene. CDR1 is SEHNR and CDR2 is FQNEAQ in the germline V gene (reference sequence). CDR3 length: 15 residues. The CDR3 DNA follows: TGTGCCAGCAGCAACCAAGCGGGAGCGGGAGTTAAGAAGTACTTC. Its translation is CASSNQAGAGVKKYF.

A few counts support this clone. This chain links TRBV2 with TRBJ2-2; D may be TRBD2 (7 bases). V was pared by 10 bases and J by 6 bases, with 18 bases between. There are 14 residues in the CDR3. CDR1 is SNHLY and CDR2 is FYNNEI in the germline V gene. In nucleotides, the CDR3 is TGTGCCACCCTTGGGGGGGCGCTTTCCGGGGAGCTGTTTTTT. This codes for CATLGGALSGELFF.

The rearrangement uses TRBV2 and TRBJ1-3, with 7 nucleotides matching TRBD1. The ends lost 6 bases at V and 0 bases at J; junction bases unmatched: 5. Per the germline V gene, CDR1 is SNHLY and CDR2 is FYNNEI. This CDR3 contains 15 residues. In DNA, the CDR3 is TGTGCCAGCAGCGGGGACAGTCTCTCTGGAAACACCATATATTTT. Translating it yields CASSGDSLSGNTIYF.

The rearrangement joins TRBV18 to TRBJ1-4, with 9 bases lining up with TRBD1. Germline loops: CDR1 KGHSH, CDR2 LQKENI. The V and J ends lost 4 bases and 6 bases, in that order; junction bases with no gene match: 6. This CDR3 comprises 15 residues. The CDR3 sequence is CASSQRDREDEKLFF. DNA of the CDR3: TGTGCCAGCTCACAACGGGACAGGGAGGATGAAAAACTGTTTTTT. The whole variable domain, filled in from reference TRBV18 and TRBJ1-4, reads NAGVMQNPRHLVRRRGQEARLRCSPMKGHSHVYWYRQLPEEGLKFMVYLQKENIIDESGMPKERFSAEFPKEGPSILRIQQVVRGDSAAYFCASSQRDREDEKLFFGSGTQLSVL.

The chain links TRBV10-2 to TRBJ2-7; 10 bases line up with TRBD2. CDR1 and CDR2 (germline): WSHSY, SAAADI. The CDR3 covers 14 residues. V dropped 2 bases and J dropped 7; count of bases not matched to a gene: 5. CDR3 nucleotides: TGCGCCAGCAGTGAGGAGCGGGGGGGCCGGGAGCAGTACTTC. This gives the protein CASSEERGGREQYF.

The chain carries TRBV24-1 and TRBJ1-2; D call uncertain. Germline V lookup: CDR1 KGHDR, CDR2 SFDVKD. The CDR3 contains 13 residues. Trimming left V 5 bases short and J 2 bases short, with 8 bases between. The CDR3 loop is CATSVRLNYGYTF. DNA of the CDR3: TGTGCCACCAGTGTGCGCCTGAACTATGGCTACACCTTC.

This chain connects TRBV7-5 to TRBJ1-6; the table's D gene call, TRBD1, was not cross checked with the DNA. TRBV7-5 is labeled a pseudogene. The CDR3 sequence is 18 residues long. CDR3: CARSSPGDCPPRDSPLHF. CDR3 in DNA: TGTGCCAGAAGCTCCCCAGGGGATTGTCCGCCGCGGGATTCACCCCTCCACTTT.

J is TRBJ1-1 and V is TRBV6-5; 10 nucleotides match TRBD1. Looked up from germline, CDR1 is MNHEY and CDR2 is SVGAGI. This CDR3 spans 15 amino acids. The junction had 11 bases not matched to a gene; V was cut back by 6 bases and J by 7 bases. CDR3 DNA sequence: TGTGCCAGCAGCTTAAGGACAGGGGGGAAGGGTGAAGCTTTCTTT. Protein sequence: CASSLRTGGKGEAFF.

The CDR3 nucleotides read TGTGCCAGCAGGACAGGGATGAACACTGAAGCTTTCTTT. It is translated as CASRTGMNTEAFF. The chain is built from TRBV5-6 and TRBJ1-1; 7 nucleotides agree with TRBD1. The CDR3 runs 13 residues. V was pared by 5 bases and J by 0 bases, with 1 base of the junction left unmatched. The V gene's germline CDR1 is SGHDT and CDR2 YYEEEE.

This chain's CDR3 is CASSPRQGNQPQHF. CDR3 coding DNA: TGTGCCAGTAGCCCACGCCAGGGCAATCAGCCCCAGCATTTT. The chain combines TRBV19 with TRBJ1-5, with D unclear. Trimming left V 6 bases short and J 2 bases short, with 11 bases between. The CDR3 spans 14 residues. CDR1 is LNHDA, CDR2 SQIVND, per germline (reference sequence).